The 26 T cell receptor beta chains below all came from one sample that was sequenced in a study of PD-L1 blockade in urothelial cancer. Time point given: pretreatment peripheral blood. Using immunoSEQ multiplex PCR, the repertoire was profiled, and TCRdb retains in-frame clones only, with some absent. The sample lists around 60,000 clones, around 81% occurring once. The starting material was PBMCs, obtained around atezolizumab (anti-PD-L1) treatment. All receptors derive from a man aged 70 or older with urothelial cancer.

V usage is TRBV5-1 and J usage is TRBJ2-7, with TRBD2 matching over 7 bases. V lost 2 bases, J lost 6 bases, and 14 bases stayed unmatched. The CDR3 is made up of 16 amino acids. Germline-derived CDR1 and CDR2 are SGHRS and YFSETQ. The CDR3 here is CASSLISGAGDLEQYF. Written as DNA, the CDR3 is TGCGCCAGCAGCTTAATAAGCGGGGCGGGAGATCTCGAGCAGTACTTC.

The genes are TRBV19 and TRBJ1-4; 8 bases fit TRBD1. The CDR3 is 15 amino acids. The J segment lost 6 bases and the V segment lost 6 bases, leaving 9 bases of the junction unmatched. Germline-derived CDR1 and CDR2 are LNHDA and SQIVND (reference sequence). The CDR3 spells CASRQPGTGDEKLFF. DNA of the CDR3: TGTGCCAGTAGACAACCTGGGACAGGAGATGAAAAACTGTTTTTT.

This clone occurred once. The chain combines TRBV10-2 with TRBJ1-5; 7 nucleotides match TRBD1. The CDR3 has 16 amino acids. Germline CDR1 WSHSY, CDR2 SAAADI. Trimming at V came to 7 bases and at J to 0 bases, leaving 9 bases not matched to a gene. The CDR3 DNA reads TGCGCCAGCACCCCGAACAGGGGACATAGCAATCAGCCCCAGCATTTT. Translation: CASTPNRGHSNQPQHF.

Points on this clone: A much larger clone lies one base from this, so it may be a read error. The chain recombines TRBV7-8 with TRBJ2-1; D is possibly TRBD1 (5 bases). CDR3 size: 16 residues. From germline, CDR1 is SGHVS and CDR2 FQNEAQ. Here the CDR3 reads CVSSFGHRSSYNEQFF. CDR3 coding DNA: TGTGTCAGCAGCTTCGGACACCGGAGCTCCTACAATGAGCAGTTCTTC.

The CDR3 sequence is CASSAIAGFATEAFF. DNA of the CDR3: TGTGCCAGCAGCGCAATAGCGGGGTTCGCCACTGAAGCTTTCTTT. The rearrangement uses TRBV7-9 and TRBJ1-1; D call uncertain. This CDR3 region has 15 residues. CDR1 and CDR2 (germline): SEHNR, FQNEAQ (reference sequence). Trimming left V 5 bases short and J 4 bases short, with 17 bases between. The entire variable domain, with the rest obtained from reference TRBV7-9 and TRBJ1-1, is as follows: DTGVSQNPRHKITKRGQNVTFRCDPISEHNRLYWYRQTLGQGPEFLTYFQNEAQLEKSRLLSDRFSAERPKGSFSTLEIQRTEQGDSAMYLCASSAIAGFATEAFFGQGTRLTVV.

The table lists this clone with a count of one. The CDR3 sequence: CASSPNPRGNQLEGNTEAFF. The CDR3 nucleotides read TGTGCCAGCTCACCAAACCCCCGAGGAAACCAACTGGAGGGGAACACTGAAGCTTTCTTT. V usage is TRBV18 and J usage is TRBJ1-1, with no clear D. V was shortened by 2 bases and J by 1 base, with 26 bases between the two germline ends. The V gene's germline CDR1 is KGHSH and CDR2 LQKENI. The CDR3 totals 20 residues. The full variable domain, with the rest looked up from reference TRBV18 and TRBJ1-1, is NAGVMQNPRHLVRRRGQEARLRCSPMKGHSHVYWYRQLPEEGLKFMVYLQKENIIDESGMPKERFSAEFPKEGPSILRIQQVVRGDSAAYFCASSPNPRGNQLEGNTEAFFGQGTRLTVV.

The CDR3 reads CASSEATNSGIKYF. The CDR3 DNA sequence: TGCGCCAGCAGTGAGGCTACTAACTCGGGAATTAAATACTTC. This sequence joins TRBV10-2 and TRBJ2-7; D possibly corresponds to TRBD2 (5 bases). The CDR3 sequence is 14 residues long. V was trimmed by 2 bases and J by 13 bases, leaving 21 bases between them. Germline V gene sequence: CDR1 WSHSY, CDR2 SAAADI.

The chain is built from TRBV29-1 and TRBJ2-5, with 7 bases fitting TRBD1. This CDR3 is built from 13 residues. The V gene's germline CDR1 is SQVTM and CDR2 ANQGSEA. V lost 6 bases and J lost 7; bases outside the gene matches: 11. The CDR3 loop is CSVGTELKATQYF. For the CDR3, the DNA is TGCAGCGTGGGGACAGAGTTGAAGGCGACCCAGTACTTC.

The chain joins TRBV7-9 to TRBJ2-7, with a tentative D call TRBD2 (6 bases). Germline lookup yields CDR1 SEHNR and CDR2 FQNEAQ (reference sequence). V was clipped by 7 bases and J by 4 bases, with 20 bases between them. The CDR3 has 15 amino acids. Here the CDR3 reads CASTKSQGGWYEQYF. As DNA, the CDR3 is TGTGCCAGCACCAAGTCTCAAGGAGGGTGGTACGAGCAGTACTTC.

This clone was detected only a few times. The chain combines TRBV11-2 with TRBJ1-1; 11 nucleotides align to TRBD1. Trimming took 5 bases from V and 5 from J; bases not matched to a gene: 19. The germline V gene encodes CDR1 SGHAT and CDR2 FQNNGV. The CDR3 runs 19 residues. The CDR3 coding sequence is TGTGCCAGCAGCCGCACTTATACGGGACAGGGGGTGTTATGGACTGAAGCTTTCTTT. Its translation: CASSRTYTGQGVLWTEAFF. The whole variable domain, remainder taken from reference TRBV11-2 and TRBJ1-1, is EAGVAQSPRYKIIEKRQSVAFWCNPISGHATLYWYQQILGQGPKLLIQFQNNGVVDDSQLPKDRFSAERLKGVDSTLKIQPAKLEDSAVYLCASSRTYTGQGVLWTEAFFGQGTRLTVV.

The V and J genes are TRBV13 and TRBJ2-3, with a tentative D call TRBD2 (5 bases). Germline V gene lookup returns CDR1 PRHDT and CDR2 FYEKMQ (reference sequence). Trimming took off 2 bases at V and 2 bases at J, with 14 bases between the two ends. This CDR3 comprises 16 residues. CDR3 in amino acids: CASSLSGVRYTDTQYF. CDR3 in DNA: TGTGCCAGCAGCTTAAGCGGCGTCCGGTACACAGATACGCAGTATTTT.

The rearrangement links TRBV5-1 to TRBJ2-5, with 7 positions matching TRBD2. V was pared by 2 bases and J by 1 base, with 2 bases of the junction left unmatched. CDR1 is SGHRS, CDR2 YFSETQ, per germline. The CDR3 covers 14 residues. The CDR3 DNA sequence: TGCGCCAGCAGCTTTTCTAGCGGCCAAGAGACCCAGTACTTC. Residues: CASSFSSGQETQYF.

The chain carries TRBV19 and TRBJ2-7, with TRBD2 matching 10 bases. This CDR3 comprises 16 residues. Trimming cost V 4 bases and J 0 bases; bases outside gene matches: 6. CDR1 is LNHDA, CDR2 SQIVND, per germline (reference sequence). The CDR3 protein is CASSTTGTSASYEQYF. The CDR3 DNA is TGTGCCAGTAGTACAACCGGGACTAGCGCCTCCTACGAGCAGTACTTC.

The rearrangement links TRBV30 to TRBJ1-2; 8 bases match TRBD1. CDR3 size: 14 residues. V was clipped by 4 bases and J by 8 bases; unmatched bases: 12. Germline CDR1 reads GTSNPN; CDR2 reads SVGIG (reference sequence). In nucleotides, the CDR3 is TGTGCCTGGACCGGGACAGGAGAATCCGTGGGCTACACCTTC. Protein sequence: CAWTGTGESVGYTF. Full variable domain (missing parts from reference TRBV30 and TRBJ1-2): SQTIHQWPATLVQPVGSPLSLECTVEGTSNPNLYWYRQAAGRGLQLLFYSVGIGQISSEVPQNLSASRPQDRQFILSSKKLLLSDSGFYLCAWTGTGESVGYTFGSGTRLTVV.

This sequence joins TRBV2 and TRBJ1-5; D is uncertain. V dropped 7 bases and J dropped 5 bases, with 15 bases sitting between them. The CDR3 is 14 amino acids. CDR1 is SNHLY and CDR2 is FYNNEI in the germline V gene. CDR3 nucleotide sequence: TGTGCCAGCAAGGCGGGAACAGTCGATCAGCCCCAGCATTTT. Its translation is CASKAGTVDQPQHF.

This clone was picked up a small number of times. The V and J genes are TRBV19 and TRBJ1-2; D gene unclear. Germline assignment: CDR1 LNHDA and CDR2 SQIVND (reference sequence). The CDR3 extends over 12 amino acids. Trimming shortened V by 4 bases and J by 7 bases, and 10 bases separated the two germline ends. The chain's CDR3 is CASSRAGAGYTF. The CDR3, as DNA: TGTGCCAGTAGTAGAGCGGGAGCTGGCTACACCTTC.

The CDR3 DNA is TGTGCCAGTAGTATAGAGAGGGGGTCCTATGGCTACACCTTC. It specifies CASSIERGSYGYTF. The chain links TRBV19 to TRBJ1-2, with D maybe TRBD1 (6 bases). The CDR3 consists of 14 residues. Looked up from germline, CDR1 is LNHDA and CDR2 is SQIVND (reference sequence). Trimming took off 0 bases at V and 4 bases at J, with 9 bases between the two ends.

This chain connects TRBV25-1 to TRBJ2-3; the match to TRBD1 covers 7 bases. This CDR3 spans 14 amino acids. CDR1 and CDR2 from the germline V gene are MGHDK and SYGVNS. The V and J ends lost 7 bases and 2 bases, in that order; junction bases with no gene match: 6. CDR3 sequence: CASKGALDTDTQYF. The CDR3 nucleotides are TGTGCCAGCAAGGGGGCGCTCGACACAGATACGCAGTATTTT.

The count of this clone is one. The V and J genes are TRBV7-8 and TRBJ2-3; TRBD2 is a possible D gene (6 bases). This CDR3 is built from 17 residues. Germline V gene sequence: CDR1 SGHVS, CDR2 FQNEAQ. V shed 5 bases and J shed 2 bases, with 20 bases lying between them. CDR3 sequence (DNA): TGTGCCAGCAGCCCGGATTTAGGCGGGACGTTCACAGATACGCAGTATTTT. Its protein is CASSPDLGGTFTDTQYF.

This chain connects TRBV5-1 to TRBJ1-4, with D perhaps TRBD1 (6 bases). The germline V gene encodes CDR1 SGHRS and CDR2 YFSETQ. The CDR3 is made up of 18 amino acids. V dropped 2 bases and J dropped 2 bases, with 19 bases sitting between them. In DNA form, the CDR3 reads TGCGCCAGCAGCTTATCACGACAGGCCTGGGGTACTAATGAAAAACTGTTTTTT. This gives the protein CASSLSRQAWGTNEKLFF.

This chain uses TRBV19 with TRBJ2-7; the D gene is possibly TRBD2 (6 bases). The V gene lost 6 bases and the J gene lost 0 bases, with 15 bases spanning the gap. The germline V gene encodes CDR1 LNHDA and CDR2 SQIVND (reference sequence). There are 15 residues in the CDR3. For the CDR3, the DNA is TGTGCCAGTAGCTCGGGAGCGGTCCCCTCCTACGAGCAGTACTTC. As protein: CASSSGAVPSYEQYF.

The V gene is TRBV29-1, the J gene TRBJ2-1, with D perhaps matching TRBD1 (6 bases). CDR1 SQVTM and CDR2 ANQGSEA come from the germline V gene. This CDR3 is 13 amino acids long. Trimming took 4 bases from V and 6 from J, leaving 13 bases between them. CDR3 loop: CSVVTGSINEQFF. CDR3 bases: TGCAGCGTTGTTACAGGGAGCATCAATGAGCAGTTCTTC.

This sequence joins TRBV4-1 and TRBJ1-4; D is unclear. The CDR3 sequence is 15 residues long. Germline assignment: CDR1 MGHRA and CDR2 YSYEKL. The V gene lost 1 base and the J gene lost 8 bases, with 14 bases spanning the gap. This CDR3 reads CASSQGVRTGEKLFF. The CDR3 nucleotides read TGCGCCAGCAGCCAAGGAGTGCGGACGGGGGAAAAACTGTTTTTT.

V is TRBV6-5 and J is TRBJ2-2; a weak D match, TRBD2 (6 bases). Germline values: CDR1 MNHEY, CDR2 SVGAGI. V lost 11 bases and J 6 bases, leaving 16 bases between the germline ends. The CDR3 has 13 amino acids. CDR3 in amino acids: CACQRGGAGELFF. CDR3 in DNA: TGTGCCTGTCAGAGGGGAGGAGCCGGGGAGCTGTTTTTT.

CDR3 nucleotide sequence: TGTGCCAGCAGCCAAGGAGCCTTCAACTCTGGAAACACCATATATTTT. Its translation is CASSQGAFNSGNTIYF. V gene TRBV4-2 combines with J gene TRBJ1-3, with D unclear. In germline, CDR1 is LGHNA, CDR2 YNFKEQ. The CDR3 consists of 16 residues. V was pared by 1 base and J by 0 bases, with 10 bases between.

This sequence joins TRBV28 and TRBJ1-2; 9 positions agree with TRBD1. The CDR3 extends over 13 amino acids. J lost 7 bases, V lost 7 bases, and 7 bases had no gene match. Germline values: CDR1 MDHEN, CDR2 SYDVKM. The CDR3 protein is CASTPGQGPGYTF. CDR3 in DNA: TGTGCCAGCACCCCGGGACAGGGACCTGGCTACACCTTC.